Detailed here is one T cell receptor beta chain. What it binds is not known. The junction does not match germline at one end; this may be a read error. Germline V lookup: CDR1 SSHAT, CDR2 FNYEAQ (reference sequence). This CDR3 has 13 amino acids. The data stem from a study of cytomegalovirus exposure and HLA in healthy donors. Amplification used 60 Vbeta primers and 13 Jbeta primers. TCRdb keeps only in-frame clones here, not all; method: immunoSEQ multiplex PCR. The table records around 64,000 clones, 55% to 65% of them present only once. The donors gave bone marrow, and they were healthy. Findings and caveats of the study: Association of 15,000 to 20,000 TCR beta sequences with HLA alleles was found at 0.05 false discovery rate in a later analysis. It was in a later analysis that TCR association rates were seen to vary by HLA locus, highest for DRB1 and lowest for HLA-C. A classifier reportedly called cytomegalovirus status with high sensitivity and specificity.

This sequence was found in a woman aged 45-65 years in good health and CMV-seronegative. The sample consisted of PBMCs. The chain employs TRBV7-7 and TRBJ2-7, with D possibly matching TRBD1 (6 bases). Here the CDR3 reads CASSPSTGYEQYF. As DNA, the CDR3 is TGTGCTAGCAGCCCGTCGACAGGCTACGAGCAGTACTTC.